The T cell receptor beta chain described here comes from a study of post-analysis software for immune sequencing data. As for the study in general: Included among the disease courses, which were recorded for the cohort, were relapsing-remitting, secondary progressive and progressive-relapsing multiple sclerosis. Study-wide points: Five or six TRBV segments were more frequent in patients than controls; TRBV5-6, TRBV5-1 and TRBV20-1 belonged to this group. There was significantly lower normalized Chao1 diversity in multiple sclerosis patients than in controls. Co-batched samples clustered tightly together by F measure.

A remark on this clonotype: The antigen remains unidentified.

The CDR3 runs 13 residues. V was trimmed by 6 bases and J by 2 bases, leaving 14 bases between them. Germline values: CDR1 SQVTM, CDR2 ANQGSEA. The library was made from cDNA and included unique molecular identifiers. It was from about 1 to 10 million T cells that roughly 0.5 million cDNA molecules came. One entry per CDR3 protein, called by TCRdb with MiXCR from the PCR reads. Here the sample spans hundreds of thousands of distinct CDR3 sequences, roughly three fifths being singletons. Sample: blood. The chain links TRBV29-1 to TRBJ2-7; possibly TRBD1 or TRBD2 for D (5 bases each). This TCR came from a girl between 2 and 10 years old with multiple sclerosis. CDR3 sequence (DNA): TGCAGCGTGCCTGGCAGGGAGCCCTACGAGCAGTACTTC. The encoded protein is CSVPGREPYEQYF.